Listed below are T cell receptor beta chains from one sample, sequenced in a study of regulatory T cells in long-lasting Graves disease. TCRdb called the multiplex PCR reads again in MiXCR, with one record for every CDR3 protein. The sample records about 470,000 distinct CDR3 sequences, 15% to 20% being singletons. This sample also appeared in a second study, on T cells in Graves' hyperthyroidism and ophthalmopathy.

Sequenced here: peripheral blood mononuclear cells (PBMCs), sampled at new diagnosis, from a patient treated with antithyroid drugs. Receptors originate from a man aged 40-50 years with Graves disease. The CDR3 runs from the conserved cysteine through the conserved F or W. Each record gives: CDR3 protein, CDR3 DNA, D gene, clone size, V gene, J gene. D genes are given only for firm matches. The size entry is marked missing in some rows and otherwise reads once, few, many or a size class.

cdr3_aa: CASSEFLAGGYEQFF
cdr3_nt: TGTGCCAGCAGTGAATTTCTAGCGGGAGGCTATGAGCAGTTCTTC
d_call: TRBD2
clone_size: many
v_call: TRBV2
j_call: TRBJ2-1

cdr3_aa: CAINQQGQGTEAFF
cdr3_nt: TGTGCCATCAACCAACAGGGGCAGGGCACTGAAGCTTTCTTT
d_call: TRBD1
clone_size: few
v_call: TRBV10-3
j_call: TRBJ1-1

cdr3_aa: CASSLNRGYTEAFF
cdr3_nt: TGTGCCAGCAGTTTGAACAGGGGGTACACTGAAGCTTTCTTT
d_call: TRBD1
clone_size: many
v_call: TRBV12-3/TRBV12-4
j_call: TRBJ1-1

cdr3_aa: CSARETGGWQPQHF
cdr3_nt: TGCAGTGCTAGAGAGACAGGGGGCTGGCAGCCCCAGCATTTT
d_call: TRBD1
clone_size: .
v_call: TRBV20-1
j_call: TRBJ1-5

cdr3_aa: CASSQDEGYGYTF
cdr3_nt: TGTGCCAGCAGCCAAGATGAGGGCTATGGCTACACCTTC
d_call: .
clone_size: many
v_call: TRBV3-1
j_call: TRBJ1-2

cdr3_aa: CSARLAGGKYNEQFF
cdr3_nt: TGCAGTGCAAGACTAGCGGGAGGGAAGTACAATGAGCAGTTCTTC
d_call: TRBD2
clone_size: many
v_call: TRBV20-1
j_call: TRBJ2-1

cdr3_aa: CASSYMVGELFF
cdr3_nt: TGTGCCAGCAGTTACATGGTCGGGGAGCTGTTTTTT
d_call: .
clone_size: many
v_call: TRBV6-2/TRBV6-3
j_call: TRBJ2-2

cdr3_aa: CASSPEGDQPQHF
cdr3_nt: TGCGCCAGCAGCCCCGAGGGGGATCAGCCCCAGCATTTT
d_call: .
clone_size: many
v_call: TRBV5-1
j_call: TRBJ1-5

cdr3_aa: CASRDLYEQYF
cdr3_nt: TGTGCCAGCAGGGACTTATACGAGCAGTACTTC
d_call: .
clone_size: .
v_call: TRBV6-2/TRBV6-3
j_call: TRBJ2-7

cdr3_aa: CASSLQRRRAAQYF
cdr3_nt: TGTGCCAGCAGTTTACAGCGGCGCAGGGCGGCCCAGTACTTC
d_call: .
clone_size: many
v_call: TRBV28
j_call: TRBJ2-5

cdr3_aa: CSARPDSAIAFF
cdr3_nt: TGCAGTGCTAGGCCCGACAGTGCTATTGCTTTCTTT
d_call: .
clone_size: .
v_call: TRBV20-1
j_call: TRBJ1-1

cdr3_aa: CASSVESGSGELFF
cdr3_nt: TGTGCCAGCAGCGTAGAATCCGGGTCCGGGGAGCTGTTTTTT
d_call: .
clone_size: .
v_call: TRBV9
j_call: TRBJ2-2

cdr3_aa: CASSLGNTQYF
cdr3_nt: TGCGCCAGCAGCTTGGGTAATACGCAGTATTTT
d_call: .
clone_size: few
v_call: TRBV5-1
j_call: TRBJ2-3

cdr3_aa: CASSEAGGGTQYF
cdr3_nt: TGTGCCAGCAGTGAAGCTGGAGGGGGGACCCAGTACTTC
d_call: .
clone_size: many
v_call: TRBV6-1
j_call: TRBJ2-5

cdr3_aa: CASSQGLGEGYTF
cdr3_nt: TGTGCCAGCAGCCAAGGGCTGGGTGAAGGCTACACCTTC
d_call: .
clone_size: many
v_call: TRBV3-1
j_call: TRBJ1-2

cdr3_aa: CASRAGSTDTQYF
cdr3_nt: TGTGCCAGCAGGGCTGGGAGCACAGATACGCAGTATTTT
d_call: .
clone_size: many
v_call: TRBV7-2
j_call: TRBJ2-3

cdr3_aa: CASSHPGGVEFF
cdr3_nt: TGTGCCAGCAGCCATCCCGGGGGGGTGGAGTTCTTC
d_call: TRBD2
clone_size: many
v_call: TRBV11-2
j_call: TRBJ2-1

cdr3_aa: CASTKPPGTNHKETQYF
cdr3_nt: TGTGCCAGCACCAAGCCCCCCGGGACTAACCACAAAGAGACCCAGTACTTC
d_call: TRBD2
clone_size: .
v_call: TRBV6-1
j_call: TRBJ2-5